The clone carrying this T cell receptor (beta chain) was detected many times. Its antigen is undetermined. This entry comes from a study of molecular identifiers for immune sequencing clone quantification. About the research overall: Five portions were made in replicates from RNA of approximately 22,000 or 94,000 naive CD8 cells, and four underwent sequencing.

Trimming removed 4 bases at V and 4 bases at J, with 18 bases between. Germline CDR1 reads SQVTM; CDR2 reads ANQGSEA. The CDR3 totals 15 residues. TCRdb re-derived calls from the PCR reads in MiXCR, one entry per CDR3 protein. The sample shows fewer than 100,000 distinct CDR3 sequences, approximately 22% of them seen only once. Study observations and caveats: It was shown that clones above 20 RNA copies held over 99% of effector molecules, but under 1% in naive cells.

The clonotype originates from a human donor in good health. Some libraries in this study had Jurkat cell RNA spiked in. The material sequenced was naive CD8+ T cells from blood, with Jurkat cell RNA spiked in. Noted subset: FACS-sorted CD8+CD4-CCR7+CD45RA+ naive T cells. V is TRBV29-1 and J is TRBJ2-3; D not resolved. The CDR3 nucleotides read TGCAGCGTTGGTGATACGTACCGGGTAGCAGATACGCAGTATTTT. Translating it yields CSVGDTYRVADTQYF.